What follows are 17 T cell receptor beta chains derived from one specimen sequenced in a study of T cell responses to AZD1222 COVID-19 vaccine (dated by TCRdb to the early 2020s). Library method: the immunoSEQ multiplex PCR assay. The table comes from immuneACCESS by way of TCRdb, which keeps in-frame sequences with V and J called. Part of the clones is missing from these tables; in studies checked, under half for an unresolved V gene and the rest for unknown reasons. The sample records some 140,000 clones, approximately 90% of which are singletons. The leading ten clones occupy 2.8% of the sample. This specimen's time point label, per the study, means: baseline before first vaccination. The specimen comprised peripheral blood, sampled on day 0 of AZD1222 vaccination. Receptor source: an adult in good health.

The gene calls are TRBV2 and TRBJ1-1, with D possibly TRBD1 on 5 matching bases. Trimming stripped 6 bases from V and 6 bases from J, with 23 bases between. Germline V gene sequence: CDR1 SNHLY, CDR2 FYNNEI. The CDR3 has 16 amino acids. CDR3 protein: CASRTGPGREGAEAFF. Written as DNA, the CDR3 is TGTGCCAGCAGGACGGGGCCAGGTCGGGAAGGGGCTGAAGCTTTCTTT.

The CDR3 region is CASSFSGTGLFSGNTIYF. CDR3 nucleotide sequence: TGTGCCAGCAGCTTTTCCGGGACAGGGCTTTTCTCTGGAAACACCATATATTTT. The chain combines TRBV4-2 with TRBJ1-3; the match to TRBD1 covers 9 bases. CDR3 size: 18 residues. Germline V gene sequence: CDR1 LGHNA, CDR2 YNFKEQ. V lost 5 bases, J lost 0 bases, and 11 bases stayed unmatched.

The rearrangement links TRBV11-1 to TRBJ1-1, with D uncertain. The CDR3 is made up of 15 amino acids. The ends were cut back, 4 bases at V and 0 bases at J, with 12 bases in the middle. The germline gives CDR1 SGHAT, CDR2 FQDESV (reference sequence). Here the CDR3 DNA reads TGTGCCAGCAGCTCCCAGTTCACTGTGAACACTGAAGCTTTCTTT. This gives the protein CASSSQFTVNTEAFF.

The chain employs TRBV10-2 and TRBJ1-5; the D gene is possibly TRBD1 (5 bases). The germline gives CDR1 WSHSY, CDR2 SAAADI. Trimming stripped 6 bases from V and 6 bases from J, with 18 bases between. This CDR3 contains 15 residues. The CDR3 is CASSPLGQGIQPQHF. CDR3 sequence (DNA): TGCGCCAGCAGCCCTTTAGGGCAGGGTATTCAGCCCCAGCATTTT.

The chain has TRBV11-2 and TRBJ2-2, with 10 bases fitting TRBD1. CDR3 length: 15 residues. The junction had 5 bases not matched to a gene; V was cut back by 5 bases and J by 5 bases. Germline V CDR1 and CDR2: SGHAT, FQNNGV. CDR3 nucleotides: TGTGCCAGCAGCCGGGACAGGGGTTGGACCGGGGAGCTGTTTTTT. Amino acid sequence: CASSRDRGWTGELFF.

This clone was observed a single time. The rearrangement links TRBV5-6 to TRBJ1-5, with TRBD1 as a possible D gene (5 bases). Looked up from germline, CDR1 is SGHDT and CDR2 is YYEEEE. The CDR3 spans 15 residues. V lost 8 bases, J lost 7 bases, and 22 bases lay in between. The CDR3 is CARTYLPQGGQPQHF. DNA of the CDR3: TGTGCCAGGACTTACCTCCCCCAGGGAGGGCAGCCCCAGCATTTT.

CDR3 loop: CAWLKESTQEQFF. The CDR3 DNA reads TGTGCCTGGCTTAAGGAATCCACCCAAGAGCAGTTCTTC. This chain uses TRBV30 with TRBJ2-1; D is undetermined. Trimming removed 5 bases at V and 10 bases at J, with 18 bases between. The CDR3 has 13 amino acids. Germline CDR1 and CDR2: GTSNPN and SVGIG (reference sequence).

This sequence joins TRBV27 and TRBJ1-3; D call uncertain. The CDR3 has 14 amino acids. Per the germline V gene, CDR1 is MNHEY and CDR2 is SMNVEV (reference sequence). Trimming took 3 bases from V and 3 from J, leaving 9 bases between them. The DNA for the CDR3 is TGTGCCAGCAGTTTTAAGGGTGATGGAAACACCATATATTTT. Encoded protein: CASSFKGDGNTIYF.

The chain has TRBV11-3 and TRBJ1-6; a weak D match, TRBD1 (5 bases). The V end lost 5 bases, the J end lost 7 bases, and 15 bases lay between the germline ends. The CDR3 is made up of 15 amino acids. Germline V gene lookup returns CDR1 SGHNT and CDR2 YENEEA. The CDR3 DNA reads as TGTGCCAGCAGCCGTCGGACAAGTTCCAATTCACCCCTCCACTTT. Amino acids: CASSRRTSSNSPLHF.

This chain joins TRBV18 and TRBJ1-1, with D unclear. V shed 3 bases and J shed 1 base, with 3 bases lying between them. The germline V gene has CDR1 KGHSH and CDR2 LQKENI. The CDR3 has 12 residues. DNA for the CDR3: TGTGCCAGCTCACCGGAGAACACTGAAGCTTTCTTT. Residues: CASSPENTEAFF.

The genes are TRBV9 and TRBJ1-6; D gene unclear. The V end was cut by 0 bases, the J end by 9 bases, with 16 bases between. The CDR3 loop spans 16 amino acids. Germline lookup yields CDR1 SGDLS and CDR2 YYNGEE. The CDR3 here is CASSVASRPERSPLHF. CDR3 nucleotides: TGTGCCAGCAGCGTAGCTTCACGACCCGAACGTTCACCCCTCCACTTT.

V gene TRBV20-1 combines with J gene TRBJ1-5; D unclear. CDR3 length: 13 residues. Germline lookup yields CDR1 DFQATT and CDR2 SNEGSKA (reference sequence). Trimming removed 3 bases at V and 8 bases at J, with 14 bases between. The DNA for the CDR3 is TGCAGTGCTAGTTCCCGGGGTCAGGAGCCCCAGCATTTT. It codes for CSASSRGQEPQHF.

CDR3: CASSFSGDSYNEQFF. Written as DNA, the CDR3 is TGTGCCAGCAGCTTCTCGGGAGACTCCTACAATGAGCAGTTCTTC. The V and J genes are TRBV7-3 and TRBJ2-1; possible D gene TRBD2, 6 bases. V was pared by 3 bases and J by 0 bases, with 9 bases between. The CDR3 consists of 15 residues. CDR1 and CDR2 (germline): SGHTA, FQGTGA.

This clone was recorded at least ten times. The chain combines TRBV5-6 with TRBJ2-2; D is unclear. V shed 0 bases and J shed 4 bases, with 7 bases lying between them. Germline CDR1 SGHDT, CDR2 YYEEEE. The CDR3 has 14 amino acids. The CDR3 loop is CASSLVRSTGELFF. In DNA form, the CDR3 reads TGTGCCAGCAGCTTGGTGCGGAGCACCGGGGAGCTGTTTTTT.

This chain joins TRBV5-1 and TRBJ1-2; no firm D call. The V gene's germline CDR1 is SGHRS and CDR2 YFSETQ. V lost 0 bases, J lost 8 bases, and 14 bases lay in between. The CDR3 extends over 14 amino acids. Here the CDR3 DNA reads TGCGCCAGCAGCTTGGCTCGATTGGACCTCGGCTACACCTTC. This encodes CASSLARLDLGYTF.

The gene calls are TRBV13 and TRBJ2-4; a weak D match, TRBD1 (5 bases). CDR3 length: 15 amino acids. CDR1 and CDR2 from the germline V gene are PRHDT and FYEKMQ (reference sequence). Between the trimmed V and J ends, which lost 4 bases and 6 bases, there was a span of 16 bases. This chain's CDR3 is CASSSGTGPGNIQYF. DNA of the CDR3: TGTGCCAGCAGCTCCGGAACAGGCCCGGGAAACATTCAGTACTTC.

This sequence joins TRBV24-1 and TRBJ2-6, with TRBD1 identical over 10 bases. Germline lookup yields CDR1 KGHDR and CDR2 SFDVKD. The length of the CDR3 is 15 residues. V shed 7 bases, J shed 2 bases, and the junction held 1 base outside the gene matches. The CDR3 DNA sequence: TGTGCCACCAGGGGGACAGGGGCTGGGGCCAACGTCCTGACTTTC. It codes for CATRGTGAGANVLTF.